The 2 T cell receptor beta chains below were found in one sample sequenced in a study of blood T cell repertoires in COVID-19. TCRdb keeps only in-frame clones here, not all; method: immunoSEQ multiplex PCR. The table records approximately 230,000 clones, approximately 80% of them present only once. Sample: peripheral blood. These receptors came from a woman aged 80 or over with active or convalescent COVID-19.

The chain combines TRBV7-9 with TRBJ1-4; no reliable D call. Germline V lookup: CDR1 SEHNR, CDR2 FQNEAQ (reference sequence). This CDR3 has 13 amino acids. V lost 2 bases and J lost 11, with 12 bases in between. CDR3 in DNA: TGTGCCAGCAGCTTAAGCAATGTCGGGAAACTGTTTTTT. Amino acid sequence: CASSLSNVGKLFF.

V usage is TRBV5-1 and J usage is TRBJ1-3; possibly TRBD1 for D (6 bases). With 0 bases removed from V and 4 bases from J, the gap between germline ends came to 14 bases. Per germline, CDR1 SGHRS and CDR2 YFSETQ. The CDR3 contains 16 residues. CDR3 protein: CASSLGSGGTGNTIYF. CDR3 DNA sequence: TGCGCCAGCAGCTTGGGCAGTGGGGGCACGGGAAACACCATATATTTT.